The sequence of this T cell receptor beta chain was determined in a study of T cell repertoires in cytomegalovirus infection. Overall study: CMV epitopes, recently identified HLA-C-restricted and well-studied HLA-B-restricted, were used. Notes on the study in general: Ex vivo responses were dominated by HLA-C-restricted CMV-specific TCR beta clonotypes.

Via MiXCR, TCRdb re-called the reads, giving one row per CDR3 protein. Seen here are tens of thousands of distinct CDR3 sequences, roughly 22% observed once, and the top ten hold roughly 90%. A remark on this clonotype: Its antigen is currently unknown.

The V gene's germline CDR1 is SEHNR and CDR2 FQNEAQ (reference sequence). The V segment lost 3 bases and the J segment 3 bases; nucleotides outside the gene matches: 8. The CDR3 consists of 17 residues. The chain combines TRBV7-9 with TRBJ2-7; 13 positions agree with TRBD2. The material sequenced was CD8+ T cells from cultured PBMCs, taken from culture after CMV antigen stimulation. The sequence was collected from a human donor in good health (CMV status not recorded). Some clones in this sample may be carry-over from other donors' samples. CDR3 DNA: TGTGCCAGCAGCTTGGGCTCGGGACTAGCGGGAAACTACGAGCAGTACTTC. Its protein is CASSLGSGLAGNYEQYF. Variable domain in full (rest from reference TRBV7-9 and TRBJ2-7): DTGVSQNPRHKITKRGQNVTFRCDPISEHNRLYWYRQTLGQGPEFLTYFQNEAQLEKSRLLSDRFSAERPKGSFSTLEIQRTEQGDSAMYLCASSLGSGLAGNYEQYFGPGTRLTVT.